This record covers a single T cell receptor (beta chain). What it binds is not known. Here the gene names and germline are mouse. Sequencing ends 4 residues short of the CDR3 end; the germline J gene provides the rest. This entry belongs to a study of CD8+ T cells in alopecia areata. About the study: Graft recipients were roughly 6-11-week-old female C3H/HeJ mice, and donor skin originated from approximately 6-12-month-old C3H/HeJ mice with spontaneous alopecia. Study results and limitations: Normal-skin resident alphabeta T cells also appear among scalp sample sequences.

The CDR3 runs to 15 residues. Germline lookup yields CDR1 NSQYPW and CDR2 LRSPGD (reference sequence). Germline trimming cut 5 bases from V and 5 bases from J; bases unmatched to any gene: 4. Extraction of RNA preceded its reverse transcription into cDNA, which served as the sequencing template. The table came from immunoSEQ multiplex PCR; TCRdb's copy has only in-frame clones and leaves some out. Altogether over 250,000 clones were found in the sample, and no singletons occur. Markers including CD4, CD8alpha, NKG2D and NKG2ACE guided sorting of pooled cutaneous lymph node cells. This TCR came from a C3H/HeJ mouse with alopecia areata. This line is of MHC haplotype H2-k. The rearrangement joins TRBV1 to TRBJ2-1, with 12 bases that match TRBD1. Sequenced sample: CD4+ T cells sorted from a lymph node. The covered CDR3 bases are TGCACCTGCAGTCCCTGGGACAGGGGGCATGCT. It yields the protein CTCSPWDRGHA. The complete CDR3 protein is CTCSPWDRGHAEQFF.